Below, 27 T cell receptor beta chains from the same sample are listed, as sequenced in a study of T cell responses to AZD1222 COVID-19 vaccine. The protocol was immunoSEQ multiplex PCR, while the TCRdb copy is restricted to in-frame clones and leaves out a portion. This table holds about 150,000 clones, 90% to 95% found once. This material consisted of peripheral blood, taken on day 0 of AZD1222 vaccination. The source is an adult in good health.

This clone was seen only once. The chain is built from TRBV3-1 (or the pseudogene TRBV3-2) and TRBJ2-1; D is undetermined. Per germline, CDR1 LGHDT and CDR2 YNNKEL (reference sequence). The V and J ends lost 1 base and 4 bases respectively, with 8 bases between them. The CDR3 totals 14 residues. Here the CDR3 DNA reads TGTGCCAGCAGCCAAGGTTCCGGATACAATGAGCAGTTCTTC. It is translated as CASSQGSGYNEQFF.

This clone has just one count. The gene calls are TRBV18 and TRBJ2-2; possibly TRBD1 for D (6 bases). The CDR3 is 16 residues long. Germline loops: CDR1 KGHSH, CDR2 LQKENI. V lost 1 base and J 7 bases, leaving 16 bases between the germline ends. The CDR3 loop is CASSPRQQGADGELFF. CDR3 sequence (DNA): TGTGCCAGCTCACCACGTCAACAGGGTGCCGACGGGGAGCTGTTTTTT.

CDR3 nucleotides: TGTGCCAGCAGTTTGGGACTCTTCAATCAGCCCCAGCATTTT. Its translation: CASSLGLFNQPQHF. V and J are TRBV6-6 and TRBJ1-5; D is perhaps TRBD1 (5 bases). The CDR3 loop spans 14 amino acids. The V gene's germline CDR1 is MNHNY and CDR2 SVGAGI (reference sequence). V was clipped by 4 bases and J by 3 bases, with 10 bases between them.

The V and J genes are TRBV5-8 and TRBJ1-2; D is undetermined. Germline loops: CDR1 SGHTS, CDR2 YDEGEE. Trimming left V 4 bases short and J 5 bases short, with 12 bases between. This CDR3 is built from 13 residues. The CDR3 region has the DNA TGTGCCAGCAGCCCGGCGGCAGTTTATGGCTACACCTTC. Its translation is CASSPAAVYGYTF.

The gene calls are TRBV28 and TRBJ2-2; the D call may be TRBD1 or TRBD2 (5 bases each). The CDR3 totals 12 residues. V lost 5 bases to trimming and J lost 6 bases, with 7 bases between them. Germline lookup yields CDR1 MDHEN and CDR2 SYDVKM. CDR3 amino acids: CASSRDAGELFF. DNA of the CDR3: TGTGCCAGCAGTCGGGACGCCGGGGAGCTGTTTTTT.

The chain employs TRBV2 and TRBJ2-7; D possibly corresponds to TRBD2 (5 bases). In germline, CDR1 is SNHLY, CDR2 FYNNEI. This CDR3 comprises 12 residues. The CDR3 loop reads CASSEAGSPTNV. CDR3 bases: TGTGCCAGCAGTGAAGCGGGCAGTCCGACTAACGTC.

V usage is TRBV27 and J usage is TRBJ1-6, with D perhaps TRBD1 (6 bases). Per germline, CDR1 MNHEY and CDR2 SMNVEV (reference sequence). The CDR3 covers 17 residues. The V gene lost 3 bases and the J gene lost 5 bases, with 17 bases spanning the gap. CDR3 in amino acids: CASSFLLHGGNNSPLHF. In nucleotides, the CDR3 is TGTGCCAGCAGTTTCCTGCTCCACGGGGGCAATAATTCACCCCTCCACTTT.

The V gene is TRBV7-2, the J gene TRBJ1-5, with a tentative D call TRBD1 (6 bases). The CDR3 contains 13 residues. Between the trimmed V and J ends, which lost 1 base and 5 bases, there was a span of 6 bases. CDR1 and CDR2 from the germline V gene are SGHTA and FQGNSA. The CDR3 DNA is TGTGCCAGCAGCTTAGACAGGGATCAGCCCCAGCATTTT. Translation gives CASSLDRDQPQHF.

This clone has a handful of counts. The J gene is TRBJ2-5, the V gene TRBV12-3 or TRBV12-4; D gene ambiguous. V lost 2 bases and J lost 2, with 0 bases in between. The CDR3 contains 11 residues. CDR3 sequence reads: CASSLQETQYF. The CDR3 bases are TGTGCCAGCAGTTTACAAGAGACCCAGTACTTC.

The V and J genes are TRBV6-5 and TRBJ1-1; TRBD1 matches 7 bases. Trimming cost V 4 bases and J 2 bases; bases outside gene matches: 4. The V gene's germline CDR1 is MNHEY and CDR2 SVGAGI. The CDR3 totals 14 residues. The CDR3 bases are TGTGCCAGCAGTTTGGAAGGGGGCAACACTGAAGCTTTCTTT. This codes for CASSLEGGNTEAFF.

The CDR3: CASSLPIAGAYNEQFF. In DNA form, the CDR3 reads TGTGCCAGCAGCTTACCCATAGCTGGGGCCTACAATGAGCAGTTCTTC. The chain links TRBV7-8 to TRBJ2-1; D uncertain. Germline-derived CDR1 and CDR2 are SGHVS and FQNEAQ. This CDR3 region has 16 residues. V was trimmed by 2 bases and J by 2 bases, leaving 13 bases between them. The full variable domain, in which reference TRBV7-8 and TRBJ2-1 provide the parts outside the CDR3, is GAGVSQSPRYKVAKRGQDVALRCDPISGHVSLFWYQQALGQGPEFLTYFQNEAQLDKSGLPSDRFFAERPEGSVSTLKIQRTQQEDSAVYLCASSLPIAGAYNEQFFGPGTRLTVL.

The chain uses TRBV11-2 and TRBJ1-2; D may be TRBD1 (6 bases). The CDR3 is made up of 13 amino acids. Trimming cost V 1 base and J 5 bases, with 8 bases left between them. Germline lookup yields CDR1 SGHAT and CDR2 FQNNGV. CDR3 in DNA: TGTGCCAGCAGCTTAGTGGGGACATATGGCTACACCTTC. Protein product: CASSLVGTYGYTF.

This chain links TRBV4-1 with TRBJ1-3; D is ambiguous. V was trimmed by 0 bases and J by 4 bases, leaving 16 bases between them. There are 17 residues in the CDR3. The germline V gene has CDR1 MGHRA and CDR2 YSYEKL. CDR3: CASSQEVGLGLGNTIYF. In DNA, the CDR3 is TGCGCCAGCAGCCAAGAAGTAGGGCTAGGGCTAGGAAACACCATATATTTT.

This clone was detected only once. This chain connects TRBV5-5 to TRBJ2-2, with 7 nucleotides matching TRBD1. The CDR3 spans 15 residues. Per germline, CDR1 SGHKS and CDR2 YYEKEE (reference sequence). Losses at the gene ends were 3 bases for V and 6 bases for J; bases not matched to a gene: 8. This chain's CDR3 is CASSSTDRDPGELFF. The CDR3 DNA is TGTGCCAGCAGCTCGACTGACAGGGACCCCGGGGAGCTGTTTTTT.

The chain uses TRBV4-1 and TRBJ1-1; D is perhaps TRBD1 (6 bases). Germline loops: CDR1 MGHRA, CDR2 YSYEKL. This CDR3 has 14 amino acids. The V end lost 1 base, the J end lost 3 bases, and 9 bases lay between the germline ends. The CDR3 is CASSQGRGHTEAFF. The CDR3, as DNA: TGCGCCAGCAGCCAAGGGCGGGGGCACACTGAAGCTTTCTTT.

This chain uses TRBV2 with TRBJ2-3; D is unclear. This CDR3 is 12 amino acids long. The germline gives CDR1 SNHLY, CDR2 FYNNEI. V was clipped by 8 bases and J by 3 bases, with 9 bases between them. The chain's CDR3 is CASQVMTDTQYF. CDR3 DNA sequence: TGTGCCAGCCAAGTGATGACAGATACGCAGTATTTT.

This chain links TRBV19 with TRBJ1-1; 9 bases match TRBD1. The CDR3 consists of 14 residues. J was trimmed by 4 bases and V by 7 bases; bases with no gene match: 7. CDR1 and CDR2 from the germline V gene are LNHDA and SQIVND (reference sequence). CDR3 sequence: CASIRDRAATEAFF. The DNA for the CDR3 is TGTGCCAGTATTCGGGACAGGGCGGCCACTGAAGCTTTCTTT.

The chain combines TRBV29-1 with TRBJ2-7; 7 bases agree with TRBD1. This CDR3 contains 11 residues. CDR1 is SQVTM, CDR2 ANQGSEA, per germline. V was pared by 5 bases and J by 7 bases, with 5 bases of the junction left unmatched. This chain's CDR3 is CSVLTGIEQYV. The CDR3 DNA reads TGCAGCGTTCTGACAGGGATTGAGCAGTACGTC.

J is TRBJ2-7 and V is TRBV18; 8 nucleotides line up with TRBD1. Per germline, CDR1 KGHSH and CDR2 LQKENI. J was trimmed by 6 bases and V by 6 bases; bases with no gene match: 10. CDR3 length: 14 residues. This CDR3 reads CASSPGTGRGEQYV. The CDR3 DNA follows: TGTGCCAGCTCCCCGGGGACAGGTCGAGGCGAGCAGTACGTC.

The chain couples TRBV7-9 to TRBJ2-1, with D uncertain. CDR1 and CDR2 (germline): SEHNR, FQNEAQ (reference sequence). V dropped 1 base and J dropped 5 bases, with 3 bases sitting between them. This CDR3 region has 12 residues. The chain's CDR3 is CASSLGNNEQFF. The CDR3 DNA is TGTGCCAGCAGCTTAGGAAACAATGAGCAGTTCTTC.

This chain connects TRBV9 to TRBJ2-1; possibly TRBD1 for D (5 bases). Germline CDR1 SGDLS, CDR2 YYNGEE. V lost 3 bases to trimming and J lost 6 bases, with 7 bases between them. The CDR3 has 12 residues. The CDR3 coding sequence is TGTGCCAGCAGCGGGCAGGGCAATGAGCAGTTCTTC. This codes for CASSGQGNEQFF.

The CDR3 DNA follows: TGTGCCAGCAGGGGAGCGCGCGCTGAAGCTTTCTTT. It specifies CASRGARAEAFF. The chain links TRBV27 to TRBJ1-1; no clear D gene. The CDR3 loop spans 12 amino acids. Germline CDR1 and CDR2: MNHEY and SMNVEV (reference sequence). V gave up 6 bases and J gave up 6 bases, with 11 bases separating them.

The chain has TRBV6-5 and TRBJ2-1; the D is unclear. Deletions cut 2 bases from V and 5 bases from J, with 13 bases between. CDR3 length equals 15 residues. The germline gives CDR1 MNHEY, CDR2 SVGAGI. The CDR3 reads CASSYTSRINNEQFF. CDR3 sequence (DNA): TGTGCCAGCAGTTACACTTCGAGGATCAACAATGAGCAGTTCTTC.

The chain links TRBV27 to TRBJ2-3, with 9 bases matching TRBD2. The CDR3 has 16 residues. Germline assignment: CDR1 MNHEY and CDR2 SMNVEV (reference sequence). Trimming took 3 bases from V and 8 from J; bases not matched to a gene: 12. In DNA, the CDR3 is TGTGCCAGCAGTTTGCGGGGGGGCGGGAGGTTAACTACGCAGTATTTT. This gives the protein CASSLRGGGRLTTQYF.

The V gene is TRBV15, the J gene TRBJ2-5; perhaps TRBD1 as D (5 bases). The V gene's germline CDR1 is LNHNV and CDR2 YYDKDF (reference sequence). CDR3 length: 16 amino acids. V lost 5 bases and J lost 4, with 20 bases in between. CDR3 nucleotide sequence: TGTGCCACCAGCCCTCTACTTCAGGGTACGACAGAGACCCAGTACTTC. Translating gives CATSPLLQGTTETQYF.

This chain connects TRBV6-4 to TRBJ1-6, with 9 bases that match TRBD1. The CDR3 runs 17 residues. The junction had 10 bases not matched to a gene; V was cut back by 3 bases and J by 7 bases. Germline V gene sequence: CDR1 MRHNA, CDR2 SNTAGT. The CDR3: CASSEPGQGKWNSPLHF. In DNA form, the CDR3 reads TGTGCCAGCAGTGAACCGGGACAGGGAAAATGGAATTCACCCCTCCACTTT.

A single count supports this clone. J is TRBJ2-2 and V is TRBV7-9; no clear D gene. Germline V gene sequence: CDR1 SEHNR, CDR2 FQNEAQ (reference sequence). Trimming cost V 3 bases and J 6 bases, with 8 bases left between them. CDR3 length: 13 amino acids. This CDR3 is CASSFPSAGELFF. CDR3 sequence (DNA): TGTGCCAGCAGCTTCCCCTCTGCCGGGGAGCTGTTTTTT.